The sequence of this TCR beta chain was determined in a study of identifying expanded T cells in peripheral blood. Assay: immunoSEQ multiplex PCR; the TCRdb copy retains only in-frame clones and omits some. Of 75,000 to 95,000 clones listed, roughly 90% are singletons. Per the germline V gene, CDR1 is MNHNS and CDR2 is SASEGT. Trimming removed 4 bases from V and 5 bases from J; junction bases left unmatched: 1. The CDR3 totals 13 residues. This clonotype was obtained from a person between 18 and 69 years old in good health. Sequenced input: blood. The chain has TRBV6-1 and TRBJ1-2; 10 positions agree with TRBD1. CDR3 nucleotide sequence: TGTGCCAGCAGTGGGGACAGGGGATATGGCTACACCTTC. As protein: CASSGDRGYGYTF.